Presented here are 16 T cell receptor beta chains from one specimen sequenced in a study of T cell responses to AZD1222 COVID-19 vaccine. The protocol was immunoSEQ multiplex PCR, while the TCRdb copy is restricted to in-frame clones and leaves out a portion. The sample holds some 96,000 clones, approximately 88% seen once. The sequencing used peripheral blood, collected on day 0 of AZD1222 vaccination. The origin of the receptors is an adult in good health.

The gene calls are TRBV7-2 and TRBJ1-6; no clear D. The germline V gene encodes CDR1 SGHTA and CDR2 FQGNSA. This CDR3 has 12 amino acids. Trimming removed 5 bases at V and 7 bases at J, with 6 bases between. This chain's CDR3 is CASSPYNSPLHF. The CDR3 DNA reads TGTGCCAGCAGCCCGTACAATTCACCCCTCCACTTT.

The chain carries TRBV30 and TRBJ1-3; no firm D call. Germline V gene sequence: CDR1 GTSNPN, CDR2 SVGIG (reference sequence). Trimming left V 1 base short and J 4 bases short, with 2 bases between. The CDR3 loop spans 11 amino acids. CDR3 in amino acids: CAWSAGNTIYF. The CDR3 region has the DNA TGTGCCTGGAGTGCAGGAAACACCATATATTTT.

This clone was seen just once. The genes are TRBV27 and TRBJ1-6, with D perhaps matching TRBD1 (6 bases). This CDR3 has 14 residues. CDR1 is MNHEY and CDR2 is SMNVEV in the germline V gene (reference sequence). The germline V and J ends were trimmed by 7 bases and 7 bases, with 14 bases remaining between them. The CDR3 bases are TGTGCCAGCAACAGGGAGGGGTGGAATTCACCCCTCCACTTT. Protein sequence: CASNREGWNSPLHF.

This chain uses TRBV7-9 with TRBJ1-1; TRBD1 is a possible D gene (5 bases). Germline values: CDR1 SEHNR, CDR2 FQNEAQ (reference sequence). Trimming took off 4 bases at V and 3 bases at J, with 15 bases between the two ends. There are 15 residues in the CDR3. Here the CDR3 reads CASSSGWGTDTEAFF. In nucleotides, the CDR3 is TGTGCCAGCAGCTCTGGATGGGGGACCGACACTGAAGCTTTCTTT.

This clone was seen a handful of times. The rearrangement uses TRBV18 and TRBJ1-1; D is perhaps TRBD1 (5 bases). V was pared by 2 bases and J by 3 bases, with 13 bases between. The CDR3 is 15 amino acids. In germline, CDR1 is KGHSH, CDR2 LQKENI. This CDR3 is CASSPVPGGDTEAFF. Written as DNA, the CDR3 is TGTGCCAGCTCACCAGTCCCCGGGGGGGACACTGAAGCTTTCTTT.

CDR3 sequence: CASSQDGPSPTFYNEQFF. The CDR3 coding sequence is TGTGCCAGCAGCCAAGATGGTCCCAGCCCTACCTTCTACAATGAGCAGTTCTTC. V and J are TRBV3-1 (or the pseudogene TRBV3-2) and TRBJ2-1; D uncertain. The CDR3 totals 18 residues. Trimming removed 0 bases at V and 3 bases at J, with 18 bases between. Germline V CDR1 and CDR2: LGHDT, YNNKEL (reference sequence).

This clone was seen only a few times. This sequence joins TRBV24-1 and TRBJ1-2; no reliable D call. The CDR3 has 14 residues. CDR1 is KGHDR, CDR2 SFDVKD, per germline. Trimming removed 2 bases from V and 8 bases from J, with 14 bases in between. The CDR3 is CATSDSKTAHGYTF. CDR3 DNA: TGTGCCACCAGTGATTCAAAGACGGCCCACGGCTACACCTTC.

The chain is built from TRBV9 and TRBJ2-7; 8 positions agree with TRBD1. The germline V gene encodes CDR1 SGDLS and CDR2 YYNGEE. This CDR3 comprises 14 residues. V shed 2 bases and J 3 bases; nucleotides not matched to a gene: 4. In DNA, the CDR3 is TGTGCCAGCAGCGTCGGGACAGGCCTCTACGAGCAGTACTTC. Its protein is CASSVGTGLYEQYF. The full variable domain, its missing parts supplied by reference TRBV9 and TRBJ2-7, is DSGVTQTPKHLITATGQRVTLRCSPRSGDLSVYWYQQSLDQGLQFLIQYYNGEERAKGNILERFSAQQFPDLHSELNLSSLELGDSALYFCASSVGTGLYEQYFGPGTRLTVT.

As for this clone: One end of the junction does not line up with germline, which may come from a read error. The chain links TRBV6-6 to TRBJ1-1; TRBD1 matches at 7 bases. Germline lookup yields CDR1 MNHNY and CDR2 SVGAGI (reference sequence). The CDR3 is made up of 15 amino acids. The CDR3: CARSRGQTFYTEAFF. CDR3 DNA sequence: TGTGCCCGCAGTCGGGGACAGACCTTTTACACTGAAGCTTTCTTT.

The V gene is TRBV6-5, the J gene TRBJ2-1; tentative D call: TRBD2 (6 bases). Germline V gives CDR1 MNHEY, CDR2 SVGAGI. The CDR3 runs to 14 residues. V lost 7 bases and J 6 bases, leaving 16 bases between the germline ends. The CDR3 coding sequence is TGTGCCAGCATATCAGCGGGTCAAATCAATGAGCAGTTCTTC. Protein product: CASISAGQINEQFF.

This clone was observed a handful of times. The V call is TRBV11-1, the J call TRBJ2-7; 9 bases match TRBD1. CDR1 is SGHAT and CDR2 is FQDESV in the germline V gene (reference sequence). The CDR3 sequence is 16 residues long. The trim removed 5 bases at V and 3 bases at J, leaving 11 bases unmatched. CDR3 loop: CASSQYGTGIFYEQYF. CDR3 nucleotide sequence: TGTGCCAGCAGCCAATACGGGACAGGGATTTTCTACGAGCAGTACTTC.

The CDR3 here is CASSEAAGRIYSPLHF. In DNA form, the CDR3 reads TGTGCCAGCAGTGAAGCTGCAGGGAGGATATATTCACCCCTCCACTTT. The chain links TRBV6-1 to TRBJ1-6; D possibly corresponds to TRBD1 (5 bases). The V end was cut by 0 bases, the J end by 8 bases, with 14 bases between. Per the germline V gene, CDR1 is MNHNS and CDR2 is SASEGT. CDR3 length equals 16 residues.

V is TRBV4-1 and J is TRBJ2-7, with 13 bases identical to TRBD2. Germline V gene sequence: CDR1 MGHRA, CDR2 YSYEKL. CDR3 size: 15 residues. After removal of 6 bases from V and 2 bases from J, the junction contained 4 bases not matched to a gene. The CDR3 bases are TGCGCCAGCAGACTGGGACTAGCGGGGACCTACGAGCAGTACTTC. It translates to CASRLGLAGTYEQYF.

This clone was seen a few times. The chain is built from TRBV7-3 and TRBJ1-1; D unresolved. Trimming stripped 5 bases from V and 1 base from J, with 11 bases between. CDR3 length: 14 residues. The germline V gene encodes CDR1 SGHTA and CDR2 FQGTGA. CDR3 nucleotide sequence: TGTGCCAGCAGCCCGTCAGGAACGAACACTGAAGCTTTCTTT. It yields the protein CASSPSGTNTEAFF.

The sample holds a few counts of this clone. V gene TRBV6-4 combines with J gene TRBJ2-1, with a possible D match to TRBD2 (6 bases). Trimming stripped 0 bases from V and 6 bases from J, with 12 bases between. Germline loops: CDR1 MRHNA, CDR2 SNTAGT. The length of the CDR3 is 15 residues. CDR3 amino acids: CASSDSGGSGNEQFF. The CDR3 bases are TGTGCCAGCAGTGACTCGGGGGGAAGCGGCAATGAGCAGTTCTTC.

This clone was detected once. The chain couples TRBV5-4 to TRBJ1-1; tentatively, D is TRBD1 (5 bases). The CDR3 has 13 amino acids. Germline assignment: CDR1 SGHNT and CDR2 YYREEE (reference sequence). The V gene lost 4 bases and the J gene lost 1 base, with 8 bases spanning the gap. The CDR3, as DNA: TGTGCCAGCAGCCTGGACAAGAACACTGAAGCTTTCTTT. Translated, it gives CASSLDKNTEAFF.